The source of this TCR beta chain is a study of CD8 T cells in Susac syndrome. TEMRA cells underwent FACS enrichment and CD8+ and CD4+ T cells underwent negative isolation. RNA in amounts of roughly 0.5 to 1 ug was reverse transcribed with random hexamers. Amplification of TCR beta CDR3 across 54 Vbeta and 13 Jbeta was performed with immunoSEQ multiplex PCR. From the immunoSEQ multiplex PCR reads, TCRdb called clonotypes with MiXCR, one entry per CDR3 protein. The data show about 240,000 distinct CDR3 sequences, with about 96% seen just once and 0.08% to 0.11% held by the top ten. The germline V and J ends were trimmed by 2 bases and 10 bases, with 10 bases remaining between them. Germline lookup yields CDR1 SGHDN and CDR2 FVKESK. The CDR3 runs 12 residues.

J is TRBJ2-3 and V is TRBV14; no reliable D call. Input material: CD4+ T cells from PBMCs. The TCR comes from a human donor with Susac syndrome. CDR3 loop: CASSQRIPPQYF. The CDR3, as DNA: TGTGCCAGCAGCCAACGGATTCCTCCGCAGTATTTT.